The entry below gives a single TCR beta chain sequence along with its context. This clonotype was recorded a few times. Its antigen remains unidentified. Per-base quality was not reported, and no clone a single base away is much larger than it. Libraries were made using PCR. DNA from cultured CD4+ T cells was subjected to TCR sequencing with the Oncomine TCR Beta short-read assay at the Johns Hopkins FTIC core. The QIAamp micro DNA kit was used to extract genomic DNA from the cultured CD4+ T cells. Oncomine TCR Beta libraries from cultured CD4+ T cells were pooled with unique dual indexes and sequenced on an Illumina iSeq 100. The study's processing was this. Non-productive sequences were removed, and CDR3s that did not start with C, did not end with F or W, or were shorter than 7 amino acids were discarded. The MANAFEST web application was used to identify antigen-specific clonotypes by comparing peptide-stimulated wells against reference wells and other culture wells. For a clone to be called positive, the clone needed an FDR below 0.05, an odds ratio above 5, and a productive frequency above 0.1% in at least two of three replicate wells. Clonotypes that were significantly expanded in both SARS-CoV-2 spike wells and at least one common cold coronavirus spike condition were defined as cross-reactive. CDR3 homology was assessed with Levenshtein distances (stringdist) and unrooted phylogenetic trees (ape) in R version 3.6.1. In TCRdb, the public reads were trimmed at Q25 with fastp and aligned with MiXCR, with productive beta chains retained. Each entry merges the rows of one CDR3 protein and shows their most common DNA and genes. The V and J calls were determined by TCRdb, not by the authors. Present in this sample are about 20,000 distinct CDR3 sequences, nearly 50% of which were seen just once. The ten top clones hold around 5% of the sample.

This entry belongs to a study of vaccination and CD4 T cells after COVID-19 (dated by TCRdb to the early 2020s). At the level of the whole study: Every convalescent patient had a positive nasal swab PCR test for SARS-CoV-2, with mild disease in 9 or 10 patients and severe disease in one. Participants received two doses of either the Pfizer-BioNTech BNT162b2 vaccine (n=8) or the Moderna mRNA-1273 vaccine (n=2). In roughly eleven COVID-19 convalescent patients and 4 infection-naive healthy vaccine recipients, the spike-specific CD4+ TCR repertoire before mRNA vaccination was compared with the repertoire after mRNA vaccination. Post-COVID blood samples were collected from convalescent patients a median of around 100 days after diagnosis, with a range of about 35 to 180 days. Post-vaccine blood samples were obtained a median of about 72 days after the second vaccine dose, with a range of roughly 12 to 250 days. The cultures were stimulated with overlapping spike peptide pools from SARS-CoV-2 and from the common cold coronaviruses HCoV-NL63, HCoV-OC43 and HCoV-229E. The convalescent cohort included six males and four females, with two Hispanic individuals, seven Caucasians, two Asians and one multiracial person. Control cultures used a CEFX viral epitope pool as positive control, an HIV-1 Nef peptide pool as negative control, or no peptide.

The treatment or condition label corresponds to: approximately nine-day PBMC culture with coronavirus spike peptide pools or control peptides (ViraFEST assay). The study used the ViraFEST assay, which expanded antigen-specific T cells with peptide pools and then identified expanded clonotypes by TCR sequencing. The convalescent patients' positive SARS-CoV-2 PCR tests fell between March and December 2020, which was before the Alpha, Beta and Delta variants emerged in the United States. Each well held some 2 million PBMCs cultured with roughly 9.2 ug/ml peptide pools in IMDM containing approximately 4.8% human AB serum and roughly 9.3 IU/ml IL-2. On days 3 and 7, half of the culture medium was replaced with fresh IL-2-containing medium. Once the cells had been in culture for roughly 11 days, the EasySep CD4+ T cell isolation kit was used to isolate CD4+ T cells by negative selection. Ficoll-Paque Plus gradient centrifugation was used to isolate PBMCs from whole blood, and the isolated PBMCs were then either used fresh or cryopreserved at -140C. Each culture condition was generally run in triplicate wells.

Paper-wide results and their limitations: Of the vaccine-specific clones found in convalescent patients, nearly all (304 of 307) were mono-reactive for SARS-CoV-2 spike instead of being cross-reactive with common cold coronaviruses. Only a relatively small number of convalescent patients were included in the study, and early timepoints following natural infection were not analyzed. The median count of SARS-CoV-2-reactive clonotypes went up from around 21 after infection to 35 to 40 after vaccination, although the change was not significant. Among the post-vaccine SARS-CoV-2-reactive clones in convalescent patients, a median 86.3% showed up only after vaccination, which suggests vaccine-specific priming.

The junction shows trimming of 7 bases on V and 4 bases on J, plus 7 bases between the germline ends. As encoded in the germline V gene, CDR1 is ENHRY while CDR2 is SYGVKD. From cysteine to phenylalanine, the CDR3 is 11 amino acids long. CDR3 DNA only is kept here, 33 bases in frame from base 1. The TCR sequence derives from a human donor who had recovered from COVID-19. The sequenced sample consisted of CD4+ T cells from blood, cultured in vitro. In this chain, TRBV10-3 is recombined with TRBJ2-5, with an unclear D gene assignment. The DNA sequence is given as TGTGCCATCACCCAAGGAGAGACCCAGTACTTC. This gives the protein CAITQGETQYF.